This T cell receptor (beta chain) is drawn from a study of cytotoxic CD8 clonotypes in ibrutinib-treated CLL. The V gene's germline CDR1 is MDHEN and CDR2 SYDVKM. This CDR3 has 15 residues. V shed 2 bases and J shed 3 bases, with 11 bases lying between them. TCRdb's table, derived via immunoSEQ multiplex PCR, lists solely in-frame clones and lacks some. The top ten clones hold about 16% of a sample with hundreds of thousands of clones, around three quarters of them seen once. The receptor comes from a human donor with chronic lymphocytic leukemia. The rearrangement uses TRBV28 and TRBJ1-5, with unresolved D. Sequenced material: PBMCs, taken after 24 months of ibrutinib treatment. This chain's CDR3 is CASSLPDLDNQPQHF. CDR3 nucleotides: TGTGCCAGCAGTTTACCCGACCTAGACAATCAGCCCCAGCATTTT.